Following are 23 T cell receptor beta chains from one sample sequenced in a study of spatial heterogeneity in lung cancer. TCRdb re-called the 5' RACE reads through MiXCR, storing one row per CDR3 protein. The table shows about 38,000 distinct CDR3 sequences, with roughly 8% occurring only once. Documented time point: sample taken at primary tumor resection. Sequencing used PBMCs, obtained at surgery. The receptor source for this set is a male donor with early-stage non-small cell lung cancer.

This clonotype has at least ten counts. This sequence joins TRBV7-9 and TRBJ2-7; D remains unclear. There are 13 residues in the CDR3. Germline values: CDR1 SEHNR, CDR2 FQNEAQ (reference sequence). Trimming pared 0 bases from V and 2 bases from J, leaving 5 bases between. The CDR3 loop is CASSLAGAYEQYV. The CDR3 nucleotides are TGTGCCAGCAGCTTAGCCGGAGCCTACGAGCAGTACGTC.

This clonotype was counted at least ten times. V and J are TRBV6-6 and TRBJ1-6; possible D gene TRBD1, 5 bases. CDR1 is MNHNY and CDR2 is SVGAGI in the germline V gene (reference sequence). V lost 5 bases and J 3 bases, leaving 17 bases between the germline ends. The CDR3 covers 17 residues. The CDR3 DNA reads as TGTGCCAGCAGTCTACGCCCGACAGTTGACTATAATTCACCCCTCCACTTT. Encoded protein: CASSLRPTVDYNSPLHF.

This clonotype was seen repeatedly, ten times or more. This chain connects TRBV20-1 to TRBJ2-3, with D uncertain. V lost 6 bases to trimming and J lost 3 bases, with 13 bases between them. Looked up from germline, CDR1 is DFQATT and CDR2 is SNEGSKA (reference sequence). The CDR3 sequence is 13 residues long. In DNA, the CDR3 is TGCAGTGCCCCCCCTCATTCGACAGATACGCAGTATTTT. It translates to CSAPPHSTDTQYF.

Details on this clonotype: A read error may be the cause here, since a much bigger clone is one base away. This chain uses TRBV7-9 with TRBJ1-3, with D possibly being TRBD1 (6 bases). This CDR3 is 16 amino acids long. In germline, CDR1 is SEHNR, CDR2 FQNEAQ (reference sequence). V gave up 6 bases and J gave up 2 bases, with 17 bases separating them. The CDR3 sequence is CASSSHRVNPGNTIYF. The CDR3 DNA is TGTGCCAGCAGTTCGCACAGGGTAAACCCTGGAAACACCATATATTTT. The variable domain in full, with the rest retrieved from reference TRBV7-9 and TRBJ1-3, is DTGVSQNPRHKITKRGQNVTFRCDPISEHNRLYWYRQTLGQGPEFLTYFQNEAQLEKSRLLSDRFSAERPKGSFSTLEIQRTEQGDSAMYLCASSSHRVNPGNTIYFGEGSWLTVV.

This chain uses TRBV5-5 with TRBJ2-6; D unclear. V was cut by 7 bases and J by 0 bases, with 8 bases left in between. This CDR3 spans 14 amino acids. Per germline, CDR1 SGHKS and CDR2 YYEKEE (reference sequence). The CDR3 here is CASYKSSGANVLTF. The CDR3, as DNA: TGTGCCAGCTATAAAAGCTCTGGGGCCAACGTCCTGACTTTC.

This clonotype turned up a few times. This rearrangement joins TRBV7-2 to TRBJ1-3, with D possibly matching TRBD1 (5 bases). The CDR3 has 15 residues. Germline CDR1 is SGHTA and CDR2 is FQGNSA. The ends were cut back, 5 bases at V and 4 bases at J, with 15 bases in the middle. The CDR3 region is CASSPQGGDGNTIYF. In DNA, the CDR3 is TGTGCCAGCAGCCCCCAGGGAGGTGACGGAAACACCATATATTTT. The full variable domain, its missing parts supplied by reference TRBV7-2 and TRBJ1-3, is GAGVSQSPSNKVTEKGKDVELRCDPISGHTALYWYRQSLGQGLEFLIYFQGNSAPDKSGLPSDRFSAERTGGSVSTLTIQRTQQEDSAVYLCASSPQGGDGNTIYFGEGSWLTVV.

The chain uses TRBV11-3 and TRBJ2-1; 8 positions match TRBD1. Germline loops: CDR1 SGHNT, CDR2 YENEEA. Trimming at V came to 1 base and at J to 5 bases, leaving 4 bases not matched to a gene. This CDR3 is 15 amino acids long. CDR3 DNA sequence: TGTGCCAGCAGCTTAGCTGGACAGGGCCACAATGAGCAGTTCTTC. Its translation is CASSLAGQGHNEQFF.

This clonotype was seen ten or more times. This chain connects TRBV20-1 to TRBJ2-7; no clear D gene. This CDR3 is built from 11 residues. Germline V lookup: CDR1 DFQATT, CDR2 SNEGSKA (reference sequence). Deletions cut 2 bases from V and 4 bases from J, with 6 bases between. CDR3 in amino acids: CSARKEYEQYF. CDR3 DNA sequence: TGCAGTGCTAGAAAGGAGTACGAGCAGTACTTC.

This clonotype was detected a few times. The J gene is TRBJ1-3, the V gene TRBV7-2; 7 positions match TRBD1. Germline V CDR1 and CDR2: SGHTA, FQGNSA. The CDR3 loop spans 14 amino acids. Losses at the gene ends were 5 bases for V and 0 bases for J; bases not matched to a gene: 1. The CDR3 DNA reads as TGTGCCAGCAGCCGGGACAGCTCTGGAAACACCATATATTTT. It yields the protein CASSRDSSGNTIYF.

This clonotype was picked up a small number of times. This sequence joins TRBV7-8 and TRBJ2-4, with D possibly being TRBD2 (5 bases). CDR1 and CDR2 from the germline V gene are SGHVS and FQNEAQ. Between the trimmed V and J ends, which lost 4 bases and 9 bases, there was a span of 16 bases. This CDR3 spans 14 amino acids. The CDR3 coding sequence is TGTGCCAGCAGCTCAGGACGCCAGAGGGCCATTCAGTACTTC. Protein: CASSSGRQRAIQYF.

J is TRBJ1-4 and V is TRBV10-3; D gene uncertain. Germline assignment: CDR1 ENHRY and CDR2 SYGVKD. V gave up 4 bases and J gave up 2 bases, with 8 bases separating them. There are 14 residues in the CDR3. This CDR3 reads CAISGGATNEKLFF. CDR3 DNA: TGTGCCATCAGTGGGGGTGCGACTAATGAAAAACTGTTTTTT.

This clonotype was seen ten or more times. The genes are TRBV27 and TRBJ2-5; tentatively, D is TRBD1 or TRBD2 (5 bases each). Trimming pared 6 bases from V and 2 bases from J, leaving 13 bases between. CDR3 length: 14 residues. The germline V gene has CDR1 MNHEY and CDR2 SMNVEV (reference sequence). Here the CDR3 reads CASRGVALQETQYF. The CDR3 nucleotides read TGTGCCAGCAGGGGGGTAGCGCTTCAAGAGACCCAGTACTTC.

Remarks on this clonotype: A much larger clonotype is one base distant, so this may be a read error. This chain uses TRBV7-8 with TRBJ2-2, with TRBD1 matching over 7 bases. The V and J ends lost 5 bases and 4 bases, in that order; junction bases with no gene match: 10. Germline V lookup: CDR1 SGHVS, CDR2 FQNEAQ. CDR3 length: 16 amino acids. The CDR3 DNA is TGTGCCAGCAGCCCCGGGACAGAGGGCCTCACCGGGGAGCTGTTTTTT. This translates into CASSPGTEGLTGELFF.

The table lists this clonotype with many counts. This chain joins TRBV20-1 and TRBJ2-2; 7 nucleotides line up with TRBD2. After removal of 3 bases from V and 4 bases from J, the junction contained 11 bases not matched to a gene. The CDR3 totals 16 residues. Germline values: CDR1 DFQATT, CDR2 SNEGSKA (reference sequence). CDR3 nucleotide sequence: TGCAGTGCTAGCCCCGGCGGGAGTAGGGGCACCGGGGAGCTGTTTTTT. It translates to CSASPGGSRGTGELFF.

This clonotype appeared many times. V is TRBV6-2 or TRBV6-3 and J is TRBJ2-1; D not certain. The CDR3 is 14 amino acids. Germline lookup yields CDR1 MNHEY and CDR2 SVGEGT. The germline V and J ends were trimmed by 2 bases and 6 bases, with 11 bases remaining between them. The CDR3 sequence: CASSYASSVNEQFF. The CDR3 bases are TGTGCCAGCAGTTACGCTTCAAGTGTCAATGAGCAGTTCTTC.

This clonotype was picked up many times. The chain is built from TRBV5-1 and TRBJ2-1, with 8 bases matching TRBD2. V lost 0 bases, J lost 9 bases, and 5 bases stayed unmatched. The CDR3 totals 14 residues. The germline V gene has CDR1 SGHRS and CDR2 YFSETQ. CDR3 in amino acids: CASSLVLSGTEQFF. In nucleotides, the CDR3 is TGCGCCAGCAGCTTGGTACTTAGCGGGACTGAGCAGTTCTTC. Looking up the rest from reference TRBV5-1 and TRBJ2-1 gives the full variable domain: KAGVTQTPRYLIKTRGQQVTLSCSPISGHRSVSWYQQTPGQGLQFLFEYFSETQRNKGNFPGRFSGRQFSNSRSEMNVSTLELGDSALYLCASSLVLSGTEQFFGPGTRLTVL.

This clonotype turned up a few times. J is TRBJ1-6 and V is TRBV7-6; a weak D match, TRBD1 (5 bases). The CDR3 has 20 residues. The germline CDR1 and CDR2 sequences are SGHVS and FNYEAQ. V gave up 0 bases and J gave up 5 bases, with 23 bases separating them. CDR3 nucleotides: TGTGCCAGCAGCTTAGCGGGGCAGCCGAGGTTGGCAGGAGATAATTCACCCCTCCACTTT. Translated, it gives CASSLAGQPRLAGDNSPLHF. The whole variable domain, remainder taken from reference TRBV7-6 and TRBJ1-6, is GAGVSQSPRYKVTKRGQDVALRCDPISGHVSLYWYRQALGQGPEFLTYFNYEAQQDKSGLPNDRFSAERPEGSISTLTIQRTEQRDSAMYRCASSLAGQPRLAGDNSPLHFGNGTRLTVT.

The CDR3 reads CSVFPSGANVLTF. The CDR3 DNA reads as TGCAGCGTGTTTCCTTCTGGGGCCAACGTCCTGACTTTC. V and J are TRBV29-1 and TRBJ2-6; no clear D gene. CDR1 SQVTM and CDR2 ANQGSEA come from the germline V gene. Trimming removed 6 bases at V and 1 base at J, with 7 bases between. The CDR3 loop spans 13 amino acids. The full variable domain, rest sourced from reference TRBV29-1 and TRBJ2-6, is SAVISQKPSRDICQRGTSLTIQCQVDSQVTMMFWYRQQPGQSLTLIATANQGSEATYESGFVIDKFPISRPNLTFSTLTVSNMSPEDSSIYLCSVFPSGANVLTFGAGSRLTVL.

This clonotype has ten or more counts. This chain links TRBV12-3 or TRBV12-4 with TRBJ2-2, with D unclear. The CDR3 consists of 13 residues. V shed 10 bases and J shed 1 base, with 10 bases lying between them. CDR3 amino acids: CATRGRNTGELFF. Written as DNA, the CDR3 is TGTGCCACCCGAGGACGGAACACCGGGGAGCTGTTTTTT.

This clonotype has at least ten counts. This rearrangement joins TRBV11-2 to TRBJ2-5, with 10 bases fitting TRBD2. With 2 bases clipped from V and 5 bases from J, the junction kept 8 bases outside the gene matches. CDR1 is SGHAT, CDR2 FQNNGV, per germline. The CDR3 spans 16 residues. Here the CDR3 DNA reads TGTGCCAGCAGCTTATCTAGCGGGGGACTCCGGGAGACCCAGTACTTC. As protein: CASSLSSGGLRETQYF.

The V call is TRBV7-2, the J call TRBJ1-2; D uncertain. CDR3 size: 12 residues. Trimming took 4 bases from V and 8 from J, leaving 11 bases between them. The germline CDR1 and CDR2 sequences are SGHTA and FQGNSA. CDR3 nucleotide sequence: TGTGCCAGCAGCTCTGGCCCGGGCGGCTACACCTTC. Translating gives CASSSGPGGYTF. The entire variable domain, with the rest obtained from reference TRBV7-2 and TRBJ1-2, is as follows: GAGVSQSPSNKVTEKGKDVELRCDPISGHTALYWYRQSLGQGLEFLIYFQGNSAPDKSGLPSDRFSAERTGGSVSTLTIQRTQQEDSAVYLCASSSGPGGYTFGSGTRLTVV.

This clonotype occurred many times. The V and J genes are TRBV12-3 or TRBV12-4 and TRBJ1-5; 7 nucleotides line up with TRBD1. J was trimmed by 5 bases and V by 1 base; bases with no gene match: 8. The CDR3 has 16 amino acids. The CDR3 DNA reads TGTGCCAGCAGTTTAGGGGGCCAGGGGGTTGATCAGCCCCAGCATTTT. The encoded protein is CASSLGGQGVDQPQHF.

This clonotype came up many times. This chain uses TRBV12-3 or TRBV12-4 with TRBJ2-5; 9 positions agree with TRBD2. The CDR3 length is 15 residues. V lost 1 base to trimming and J lost 2 bases; unmatched junction nucleotides: 2. As DNA, the CDR3 is TGTGCCAGCAGTTTAGTGACTAGCGGACAAGAGACCCAGTACTTC. As protein: CASSLVTSGQETQYF.